This T cell receptor (beta chain) was captured in a study of blood T cell repertoires in COVID-19 (dated by TCRdb to the early 2020s). Regarding the complete study: The collaborator samples originated in the United States, Italy and Spain and spanned the acute and convalescent phases of COVID-19. Nearly every sample came with metadata listing a de-identified subject ID, COVID-19 status, age in years and sex. The material from the prospective study consisted of cDNA or gDNA derived from T cells, B-cell-depleted T cells, or PBMCs. The dataset comprised deeply sampled blood TCRbeta repertoires from subjects exposed to, actively infected with, or recovered from COVID-19. The samples were drawn from two sources: the first 160 participants of the ongoing ImmuneRACE study, and 1,200 or so subjects contributed by 6 global collaborators. The repertoires were released in a freely available public database meant as a resource for research on the immune response to SARS-CoV-2. Where available, HLA class I and class II types were taken from metadata supplied by the sample provider and were not determined by assay-based typing. Summary of the overall study and its limitations: How much clinical and demographic metadata was included differed by source and by participant, and the metadata was provided uncurated.

One collaborating source in Seattle enrolled patients during active infection and followed them longitudinally through the course of disease. Collaborating institutions collected whole blood in K2EDTA tubes following their own protocols. For TCRbeta analysis, collaborator samples were shipped as frozen whole blood, as isolated PBMCs, or as DNA extracted from either sample type. TCRbeta CDR3 regions were amplified from genomic DNA using the immunoSEQ Assay, a bias-controlled multiplex PCR. For the original study's pipeline: The number of nucleated cells in each sample was estimated by amplification of reference gene primers within the assay. Sequence reads were collapsed and filtered to measure the absolute abundance of every unique TCRbeta CDR3 rearrangement. Productive Simpson clonality was computed per sample as the square root of Simpson's diversity index over productive rearrangements. In its TCRdb copy, this immuneACCESS table keeps in-frame sequences only and misses some clones. Where compared with another copy, unresolved V genes explain less than half of these, and the others have no known cause. D and trimming come from the DNA, and the V and J calls and clone size come from that table. This sample is represented by approximately 100,000 clones; about 82% of them were singletons. 6.2% of the sample belongs to the ten largest clones.

A note on this clone: It lacks a known antigen. Nothing much larger sits one base from this clone, and base qualities are not available.

The germline V gene encodes CDR1 MDHEN and CDR2 SYDVKM. From cysteine to phenylalanine, the CDR3 is 13 amino acids long. Just the 39-base CDR3 DNA is kept, in frame starting at base 1. Material for sequencing was peripheral blood. This receptor chain uses TRBV28 and TRBJ2-2; the junction holds 8 bases that match TRBD1. The sequence derives from an elderly man with COVID-19, enrolled during active disease. CDR3 protein: CGHRGVNTGELFF. The bases are TGTGGCCACAGGGGGGTGAACACCGGGGAGCTGTTTTTT.